This entry is about one TCR beta chain. Its antigen is unidentified. Germline CDR1 is SGHTS and CDR2 is YDEGEE. V was trimmed by 4 bases and J by 1 base, leaving 17 bases between them. The length of the CDR3 is 16 residues. This record comes from a study of cytomegalovirus exposure and HLA in healthy donors. Findings of the study overall: For presence/absence analyses, sequencing depth was assumed to be roughly uniform across donors. TCR beta sequences numbering under 20,000 were associated with HLA alleles at 0.05 false discovery rate in a later analysis. For most subjects, TCR beta sequences were reported to predict HLA-A and HLA-B alleles with accuracy. Later analysis revealed greater clonal expansion in HLA-associated TCR beta chains than in equally common others.

In the PCR, 60 Vbeta and 13 Jbeta primers were used. Profiled with immunoSEQ multiplex PCR; TCRdb holds only in-frame clones, not every one. The sample carries some 150,000 clones, around 75% recorded once. Sequencing was done on a sample of PBMCs. The chain joins TRBV5-8 to TRBJ1-2, with D tentatively TRBD1 (5 bases). This TCR came from a young man in good health and CMV-seropositive. Written as DNA, the CDR3 is TGTGCCAGCAGCCTCGGGACTCTCCAATATAACTATGGCTACACCTTC. Residues: CASSLGTLQYNYGYTF.